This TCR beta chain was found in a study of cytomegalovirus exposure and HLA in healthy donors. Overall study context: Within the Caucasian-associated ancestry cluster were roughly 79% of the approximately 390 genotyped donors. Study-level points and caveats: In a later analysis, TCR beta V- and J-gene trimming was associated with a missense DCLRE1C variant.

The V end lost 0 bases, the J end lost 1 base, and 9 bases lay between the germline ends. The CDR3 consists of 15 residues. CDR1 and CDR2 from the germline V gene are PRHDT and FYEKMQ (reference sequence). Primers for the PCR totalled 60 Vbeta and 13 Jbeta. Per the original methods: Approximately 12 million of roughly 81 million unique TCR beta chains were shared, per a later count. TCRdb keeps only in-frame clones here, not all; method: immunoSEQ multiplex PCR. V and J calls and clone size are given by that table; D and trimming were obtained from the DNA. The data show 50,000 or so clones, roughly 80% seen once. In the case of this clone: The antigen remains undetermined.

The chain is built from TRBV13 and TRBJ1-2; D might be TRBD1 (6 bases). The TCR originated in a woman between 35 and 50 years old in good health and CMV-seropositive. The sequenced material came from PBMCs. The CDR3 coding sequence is TGTGCCAGCAGCTTAGGCAGGGGCCATAACTATGGCTACACCTTC. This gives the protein CASSLGRGHNYGYTF.